This T cell receptor (beta chain) stems from a study of T cells in Graves' hyperthyroidism and ophthalmopathy. RNA transcripts were the template for amplifying TCR beta CDR3 regions. HTBI primers were used for first-round RT-PCR of the TCR CDR3. Each CDR3 protein is one row after TCRdb ran MiXCR on the multiplex PCR reads. The profile shows over 350,000 distinct CDR3 sequences, roughly 13% of them singletons. This clonotype appeared a few times. Its specificity is not known. Study results and limitations: Most thyroid clonotypes with frequency above 0.001 were detected in blood.

The origin of this receptor is a man aged 45-65 years with Graves' ophthalmopathy. Sequences were obtained from blood.

CDR3 DNA: TGTGCCAGCTCACGTACAGGGGACCTTGTGATAGGGGCCAACGTCCTGACTTTC. It yields the protein CASSRTGDLVIGANVLTF. The chain has TRBV18 and TRBJ2-6, with 7 bases fitting TRBD1. The junction had 13 bases not matched to a gene; V was cut back by 4 bases and J by 4 bases. Germline CDR1 reads KGHSH; CDR2 reads LQKENI. The CDR3 runs to 18 residues. The full variable domain, completed using reference TRBV18 and TRBJ2-6, is NAGVMQNPRHLVRRRGQEARLRCSPMKGHSHVYWYRQLPEEGLKFMVYLQKENIIDESGMPKERFSAEFPKEGPSILRIQQVVRGDSAAYFCASSRTGDLVIGANVLTFGAGSRLTVL.